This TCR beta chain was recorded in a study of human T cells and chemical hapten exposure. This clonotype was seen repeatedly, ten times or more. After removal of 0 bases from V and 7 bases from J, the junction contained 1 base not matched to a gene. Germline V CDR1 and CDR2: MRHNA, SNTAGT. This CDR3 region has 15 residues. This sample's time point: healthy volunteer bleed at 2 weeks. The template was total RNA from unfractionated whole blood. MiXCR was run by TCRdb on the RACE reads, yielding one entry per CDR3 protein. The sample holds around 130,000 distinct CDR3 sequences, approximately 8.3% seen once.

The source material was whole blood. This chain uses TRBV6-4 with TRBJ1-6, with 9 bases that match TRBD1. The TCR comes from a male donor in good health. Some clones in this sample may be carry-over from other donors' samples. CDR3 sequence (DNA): TGTGCCAGCAGTGACTCGACAGGGGGAAATTCACCCCTCCACTTT. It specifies CASSDSTGGNSPLHF.